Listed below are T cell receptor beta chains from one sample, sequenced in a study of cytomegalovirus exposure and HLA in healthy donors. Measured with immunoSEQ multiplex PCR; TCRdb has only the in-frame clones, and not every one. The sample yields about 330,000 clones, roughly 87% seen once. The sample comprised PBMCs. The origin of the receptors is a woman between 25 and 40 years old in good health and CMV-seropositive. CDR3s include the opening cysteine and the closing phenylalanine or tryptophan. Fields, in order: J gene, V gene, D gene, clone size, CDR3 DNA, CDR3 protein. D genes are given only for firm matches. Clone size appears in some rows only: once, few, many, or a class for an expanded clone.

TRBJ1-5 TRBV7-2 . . TGTGCCAGCAGCCCGACAAGTAGCAATCAGCCCCAGCATTTT CASSPTSSNQPQHF
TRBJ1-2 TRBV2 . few TGTGCCAGCAGTGGGACAGCCGACTATGGCTACACCTTC CASSGTADYGYTF
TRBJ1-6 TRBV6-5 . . TGTGCCAGCCGGGGAGGTGTGAATTCACCCCTCCACTTT CASRGGVNSPLHF
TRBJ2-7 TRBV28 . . TGTGCCAGCAGTTCCGGAGGGTTTACGTACGAGCAGTACTTC CASSSGGFTYEQYF
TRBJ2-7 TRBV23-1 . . TGCGCCAGCAGTGAGTCTCGGGACCCTCGCTCCTACGAGCAGTACTTC CASSESRDPRSYEQYF
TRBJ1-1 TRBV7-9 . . TGTGCCAGCAGCACTAGTGGGGCTGAAGCTTTCTTT CASSTSGAEAFF
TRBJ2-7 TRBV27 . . TGTGCCAGCAGTTTCTGGCGGAGGGGGTGCGAGCAGTACTTC CASSFWRRGCEQYF
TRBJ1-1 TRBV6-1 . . TGTGCCAGCATTATGACTAAAGGGGGCACTGAAGCTTTCTTT CASIMTKGGTEAFF
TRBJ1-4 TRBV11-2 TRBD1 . TGTGCCAGCAGCTTAAGAGGGGGCTTTATTAATGAAAAACTGTTTTTT CASSLRGGFINEKLFF
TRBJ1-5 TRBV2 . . TGTGCCAGCAGGGCAGGGACTGTTAGCAATCAGCCCCAGCATTTT CASRAGTVSNQPQHF
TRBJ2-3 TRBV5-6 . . TGTGCCAGCAGCTTAATCGCGGGGAGCACAGATACGCAGTATTTT CASSLIAGSTDTQYF
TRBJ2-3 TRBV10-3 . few TGTGCCATCAGTGAGGGGGAGGCTGGCACAGATACGCAGTATTTT CAISEGEAGTDTQYF
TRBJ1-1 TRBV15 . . TGTGCCACCAGCGGAGGGGAGGTGAACACTGAAGCTTTCTTT CATSGGEVNTEAFF
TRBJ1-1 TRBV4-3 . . TGCGCCAGCAGCCAAGAACAGGGCTCGAACACTGAAGCTTTCTTT CASSQEQGSNTEAFF
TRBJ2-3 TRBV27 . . TGTGCCAGCCACGCGGGGCTTAGCACAGATACGCAGTATTTT CASHAGLSTDTQYF